Described below is a single TCR beta chain sequence and its context. Its antigen is as yet unknown. The protocol attached unique molecular identifiers to individual cDNA molecules. TCRdb re-analysed the 5' RACE reads in MiXCR, keeping a single row per CDR3 protein. The sample holds about 90,000 distinct CDR3 sequences; approximately 12% are singletons and the top ten take 3.5% to 5%. This sample is drawn from a study of early T cells in non-severe SARS-CoV-2 infection. Looking at the study overall: Sequencing targeted bulk RNA from unsorted whole blood, leaving chains unpaired.

Germline values: CDR1 MDHEN, CDR2 SYDVKM. The CDR3 totals 11 residues. The V end was cut by 6 bases, the J end by 7 bases, with 8 bases between. Findings and caveats of the study: Matching against VDJdb likely underestimated virus-specific expansions, favoring anti-spike CD8.

Here the sequenced sample was whole blood, taken at baseline. The V call is TRBV28, the J call TRBJ2-3; TRBD1 might be the D (6 bases). The clonotype was recovered from an adult who was a healthcare worker with PCR-confirmed SARS-CoV-2 infection or an uninfected control (not recorded which). The CDR3 protein is CASRGANTQYF. The CDR3 nucleotides read TGTGCCAGCAGGGGGGCGAATACGCAGTATTTT.